Listed here are 26 T cell receptor beta chains from one sample, sequenced in a study of post-analysis software for immune sequencing data. Study-level findings and limits: TRBV5-6, TRBV5-1 and TRBV20-1 belonged to a set of about 5 TRBV segments that were more frequent in patients than controls.

These TCRs' antigens remain unknown. Carried by the TCR beta cDNA libraries were unique molecular identifiers. In TCRdb, the PCR reads were re-called with MiXCR into one record per CDR3 protein. This table holds hundreds of thousands of distinct CDR3 sequences, approximately 60% found once. Sequenced: blood. The receptors were gathered from a girl aged 2 to 9 with multiple sclerosis.

The V gene is TRBV7-9, the J gene TRBJ1-1; a possible D gene is TRBD1 (6 bases). Germline-derived CDR1 and CDR2 are SEHNR and FQNEAQ (reference sequence). This CDR3 spans 14 amino acids. Trimming shortened V by 6 bases and J by 4 bases, and 15 bases separated the two germline ends. This CDR3 is CASSRDSGATEAFF. The CDR3 DNA reads TGTGCCAGCAGTCGGGACTCGGGGGCCACTGAAGCTTTCTTT.

This rearrangement joins TRBV10-3 to TRBJ2-5, with D possibly TRBD1 on 6 matching bases. The germline V gene has CDR1 ENHRY and CDR2 SYGVKD. V was clipped by 0 bases and J by 6 bases, with 14 bases between them. The CDR3 is 15 residues long. DNA of the CDR3: TGTGCCATCAGTGAGTCTGGCAGGGGCTTCAAGACCCAGTACTTC. Translating gives CAISESGRGFKTQYF.

CDR3 protein: CSARQAGLDGYTF. CDR3 sequence (DNA): TGCAGCGCCAGACAGGCAGGGCTTGATGGCTACACCTTC. This chain joins TRBV29-1 and TRBJ1-2, with a possible D match to TRBD1 (6 bases). With 7 bases removed from V and 6 bases from J, the gap between germline ends came to 18 bases. In germline, CDR1 is SQVTM, CDR2 ANQGSEA. The CDR3 spans 13 residues.

The V and J genes are TRBV10-1 and TRBJ2-5, with 10 nucleotides matching TRBD2. This CDR3 comprises 12 residues. CDR1 is WNHNN, CDR2 SYGVQD, per germline (reference sequence). J gave up 5 bases and V 9 bases, and 3 bases lay outside the gene matches. The CDR3 spells CASGTSVETQYF. CDR3 in DNA: TGCGCCAGTGGGACTAGCGTTGAGACCCAGTACTTC.

The J gene is TRBJ2-5, the V gene TRBV3-1, with 9 bases that match TRBD2. V was pared by 2 bases and J by 4 bases, with 11 bases of the junction left unmatched. The CDR3 has 17 residues. Germline CDR1 and CDR2: LGHDT and YNNKEL (reference sequence). The CDR3: CASSQYRGGGARETQYF. Written as DNA, the CDR3 is TGTGCCAGCAGCCAATATCGCGGCGGGGGGGCACGAGAGACCCAGTACTTC.

The V gene is TRBV3-1, the J gene TRBJ2-3; no reliable D call. Trimming pared 0 bases from V and 8 bases from J, leaving 3 bases between. This CDR3 has 11 amino acids. Germline V lookup: CDR1 LGHDT, CDR2 YNNKEL (reference sequence). CDR3 protein: CASSQDTTQYF. For the CDR3, the DNA is TGTGCCAGCAGCCAAGATACTACGCAGTATTTT.

The chain is built from TRBV12-3 or TRBV12-4 and TRBJ1-4; maybe TRBD1 (5 bases). There are 14 residues in the CDR3. V was shortened by 6 bases and J by 7 bases, with 15 bases between the two germline ends. CDR3 residues: CASSTGTFGEKLFF. The DNA for the CDR3 is TGTGCCAGCAGCACCGGGACGTTCGGTGAAAAACTGTTTTTT.

The genes are TRBV5-1 and TRBJ2-3, with 8 positions matching TRBD1. The CDR3 runs 16 residues. CDR1 and CDR2 (germline): SGHRS, YFSETQ. V shed 1 base and J 3 bases; nucleotides not matched to a gene: 7. CDR3 nucleotides: TGCGCCAGCAGCTTGAGGCAGGGGGCTAGGACAGATACGCAGTATTTT. It is translated as CASSLRQGARTDTQYF.

The rearrangement links TRBV11-2 to TRBJ2-1; D perhaps matches TRBD1 (5 bases). Looked up from germline, CDR1 is SGHAT and CDR2 is FQNNGV. There are 16 residues in the CDR3. V shed 0 bases and J shed 4 bases, with 13 bases lying between them. The CDR3: CASSLDFNRIYNEQFF. CDR3 in DNA: TGTGCCAGCAGCTTAGATTTTAACAGGATTTACAATGAGCAGTTCTTC.

This clonotype was counted a few times. The chain carries TRBV29-1 and TRBJ2-1, with D hard to call. Germline loops: CDR1 SQVTM, CDR2 ANQGSEA. V lost 5 bases and J 1 base, leaving 15 bases between the germline ends. This CDR3 spans 15 amino acids. CDR3 nucleotide sequence: TGCAGCGTTTCTTCGGCGATTCTATCCTACAATGAGCAGTTCTTC. It codes for CSVSSAILSYNEQFF.

The chain recombines TRBV11-2 with TRBJ1-4; no firm D call. Per the germline V gene, CDR1 is SGHAT and CDR2 is FQNNGV. The CDR3 contains 16 residues. Trimming removed 3 bases from V and 6 bases from J, with 17 bases in between. The CDR3 nucleotides read TGTGCCAGCAGCTTTTGGTTCTCGCCGCCAGATGAAAAACTGTTTTTT. It specifies CASSFWFSPPDEKLFF.

J is TRBJ2-7 and V is TRBV12-3 or TRBV12-4, with D perhaps matching TRBD1 (5 bases). The CDR3 has 13 amino acids. V lost 3 bases, J lost 7 bases, and 13 bases lay in between. This CDR3 is CASSLMGLGEQYF. In DNA, the CDR3 is TGTGCCAGCAGTTTGATGGGGCTAGGGGAGCAGTACTTC.

This clonotype occurred a few times. V gene TRBV10-3 combines with J gene TRBJ1-1, with 9 bases matching TRBD1. The J segment lost 5 bases and the V segment lost 6 bases, leaving 4 bases of the junction unmatched. The CDR3 runs to 13 residues. The germline V gene has CDR1 ENHRY and CDR2 SYGVKD. The CDR3 DNA reads as TGTGCCATCAGGGGACAGGGATTAACTGAAGCTTTCTTT. Translation: CAIRGQGLTEAFF.

The V call is TRBV6-2 or TRBV6-3, the J call TRBJ1-2; D is uncertain. This CDR3 comprises 12 residues. V dropped 8 bases and J dropped 5 bases, with 12 bases sitting between them. Germline V CDR1 and CDR2: MNHEY, SVGEGT. Here the CDR3 DNA reads TGTGCCAGCTTCAGAGGGAGTTATGGCTACACCTTC. Amino acids: CASFRGSYGYTF.

The chain has TRBV4-1 and TRBJ2-3; D might be TRBD2 (7 bases). The CDR3 consists of 15 residues. Germline-derived CDR1 and CDR2 are MGHRA and YSYEKL. Deletions cut 0 bases from V and 4 bases from J, with 11 bases between. The CDR3 sequence: CASSQEPGGPDTQYF. CDR3 bases: TGCGCCAGCAGCCAAGAGCCCGGGGGGCCAGATACGCAGTATTTT.

This CDR3 is CASSPQSGVQETQYF. CDR3 DNA sequence: TGTGCCAGCAGCCCGCAAAGTGGGGTCCAAGAGACCCAGTACTTC. The rearrangement links TRBV7-2 to TRBJ2-5; D gene unclear. CDR1 SGHTA and CDR2 FQGNSA come from the germline V gene. CDR3 length equals 15 residues. The ends were cut back, 5 bases at V and 1 base at J, with 14 bases in the middle.

The gene calls are TRBV4-1 and TRBJ2-1; D may be TRBD1 (5 bases). V was pared by 0 bases and J by 0 bases, with 9 bases between. Germline lookup yields CDR1 MGHRA and CDR2 YSYEKL. This CDR3 contains 16 residues. CDR3: CASSQDETVSYNEQFF. The DNA of the CDR3 is TGCGCCAGCAGCCAAGATGAGACAGTCTCCTACAATGAGCAGTTCTTC.

The chain is built from TRBV29-1 and TRBJ2-3, with a tentative D call TRBD1 (5 bases). Germline CDR1 and CDR2: SQVTM and ANQGSEA. The V end lost 2 bases, the J end lost 0 bases, and 9 bases lay between the germline ends. The CDR3 covers 14 residues. The DNA for the CDR3 is TGCAGCGTTGAATGGAAGGGGAGCACAGATACGCAGTATTTT. It specifies CSVEWKGSTDTQYF.

The chain links TRBV7-6 to TRBJ1-1; D not resolved. There are 13 residues in the CDR3. V dropped 1 base and J dropped 6 bases, with 9 bases sitting between them. The germline CDR1 and CDR2 sequences are SGHVS and FNYEAQ. Here the CDR3 DNA reads TGTGCCAGCAGCTTAGGGGTAGGCGCTGAAGCTTTCTTT. Translation gives CASSLGVGAEAFF.

The J gene is TRBJ1-5, the V gene TRBV5-1, with D tentatively TRBD1 (5 bases). Trimming removed 0 bases at V and 6 bases at J, with 10 bases between. This CDR3 is built from 14 residues. CDR1 SGHRS and CDR2 YFSETQ come from the germline V gene. CDR3 in DNA: TGCGCCAGCAGCTTGGGGACTCAGGGTCAGCCCCAGCATTTT. Its translation is CASSLGTQGQPQHF.

The rearrangement joins TRBV12-3 or TRBV12-4 to TRBJ2-4; 11 bases align to TRBD2. The DNA end is a closer match to TRBJ2-5, so the J assignment may be wrong. The CDR3 runs to 17 residues. The CDR3 DNA follows: TGTGCCAGCAGTTTTCTAGCGGGGGGCATGCACCAAGAGACCCAGTACTTC. Amino acid sequence: CASSFLAGGMHQETQYF.

This chain links TRBV29-1 with TRBJ1-2; D might be TRBD1 (6 bases). Germline lookup yields CDR1 SQVTM and CDR2 ANQGSEA. V lost 5 bases and J 4 bases, leaving 14 bases between the germline ends. CDR3 size: 13 residues. The CDR3 reads CSVPTGSLYGYTF. The CDR3, as DNA: TGCAGCGTTCCGACAGGAAGTCTCTATGGCTACACCTTC.

This chain links TRBV2 with TRBJ2-5; D is perhaps TRBD1 or TRBD2 (6 bases each). TRBJ2-7 explains the end of the DNA better; the J call may be wrong. The CDR3 contains 14 residues. Germline V gives CDR1 SNHLY, CDR2 FYNNEI. The CDR3 loop reads CASKREDSYYEQYF. The CDR3, as DNA: TGTGCCAGCAAAAGGGAGGACAGCTACTACGAGCAGTACTTC.

The table lists this clonotype with a count of one. The V and J genes are TRBV12-3 or TRBV12-4 and TRBJ1-2; D unclear. The V gene lost 3 bases and the J gene lost 0 bases, with 11 bases spanning the gap. This CDR3 contains 15 residues. The CDR3 DNA reads TGTGCCAGCAGTTTTTTTCCCGGTTCTAACTATGGCTACACCTTC. Amino acids: CASSFFPGSNYGYTF.

This clonotype was counted only a few times. The chain joins TRBV20-1 to TRBJ2-3; D gene unclear. CDR3 length: 14 amino acids. V was trimmed by 6 bases and J by 3 bases, leaving 16 bases between them. The germline V gene encodes CDR1 DFQATT and CDR2 SNEGSKA (reference sequence). CDR3 protein: CSASLEVPTDTQYF. DNA of the CDR3: TGCAGTGCCTCCCTCGAGGTCCCGACAGATACGCAGTATTTT.

The genes are TRBV20-1 and TRBJ2-1, with a possible D match to TRBD2 (6 bases). The germline V gene has CDR1 DFQATT and CDR2 SNEGSKA (reference sequence). The V gene lost 5 bases and the J gene lost 3 bases, with 14 bases spanning the gap. This CDR3 is 14 amino acids long. The DNA of the CDR3 is TGCAGTGCTCCGACTAGAAACTACTACAATGAGCAGTTCTTC. Protein: CSAPTRNYYNEQFF.